What follows are 9 T cell receptor beta chains derived from one specimen sequenced in a study of blood T cell repertoires in COVID-19. TCRdb's table, derived via immunoSEQ multiplex PCR, lists solely in-frame clones and lacks some. Among 15,000 to 20,000 clones listed, 80% were seen once. The sequencing input was peripheral blood. All receptors derive from an older man with acute or convalescent COVID-19.

This clone has a handful of counts. The CDR3 sequence is CASSQGRRDGYTF. The DNA for the CDR3 is TGTGCCAGCAGCCAAGGTCGGAGGGATGGCTACACCTTC. J is TRBJ1-2 and V is TRBV7-2, with unresolved D. CDR1 and CDR2 from the germline V gene are SGHTA and FQGNSA. Trimming took 5 bases from V and 6 from J, leaving 13 bases between them. This CDR3 is 13 amino acids long.

This clone appeared once. The rearrangement uses TRBV29-1 and TRBJ1-1; TRBD1 is a possible D gene (5 bases). There are 13 residues in the CDR3. Germline-derived CDR1 and CDR2 are SQVTM and ANQGSEA. V lost 6 bases and J lost 0, with 11 bases in between. The CDR3 sequence: CSVRETVNTEAFF. DNA for the CDR3: TGCAGCGTCCGAGAGACAGTGAACACTGAAGCTTTCTTT.

V and J are TRBV12-3 or TRBV12-4 and TRBJ1-1; TRBD1 might be the D (6 bases). The CDR3 covers 13 residues. V lost 10 bases to trimming and J lost 1 base, with 13 bases between them. This CDR3 is CATTGQSNTEAFF. The CDR3 bases are TGTGCCACAACAGGACAGTCGAACACTGAAGCTTTCTTT.

The V call is TRBV11-2, the J call TRBJ1-3; D is possibly TRBD1 (5 bases). This CDR3 spans 16 amino acids. V shed 3 bases and J shed 0 bases, with 12 bases lying between them. Per germline, CDR1 SGHAT and CDR2 FQNNGV. The CDR3 DNA reads as TGTGCCAGCAGCTTGGCGGGGGTGACCTCTGGAAACACCATATATTTT. Protein sequence: CASSLAGVTSGNTIYF.

This chain uses TRBV3-1 (or the pseudogene TRBV3-2) with TRBJ2-1; D gene ambiguous. Germline lookup yields CDR1 LGHDT and CDR2 YNNKEL (reference sequence). Trimming removed 4 bases at V and 7 bases at J, with 11 bases between. CDR3 size: 13 residues. CDR3 amino acids: CASSPLAENEQFF. CDR3 DNA: TGTGCCAGCAGCCCCTTGGCGGAAAATGAGCAGTTCTTC.

The chain uses TRBV14 and TRBJ2-5; 9 positions match TRBD2. From germline, CDR1 is SGHDN and CDR2 FVKESK. J was trimmed by 2 bases and V by 4 bases; bases with no gene match: 8. The CDR3 contains 16 residues. CDR3 residues: CASSRRPSGEQETQYF. Here the CDR3 DNA reads TGTGCCAGCAGCCGGCGCCCTAGCGGGGAGCAAGAGACCCAGTACTTC.

The chain uses TRBV9 and TRBJ1-4, with TRBD1 matching over 8 bases. CDR3 length: 15 amino acids. V trimming: 3 bases; J trimming: 4 bases; junction bases outside the gene matches: 5. Germline CDR1 is SGDLS and CDR2 is YYNGEE. CDR3 sequence: CASSAGQGLNEKLFF. As DNA, the CDR3 is TGTGCCAGCAGCGCAGGACAGGGTCTTAATGAAAAACTGTTTTTT. Full variable domain (missing parts from reference TRBV9 and TRBJ1-4): DSGVTQTPKHLITATGQRVTLRCSPRSGDLSVYWYQQSLDQGLQFLIQYYNGEERAKGNILERFSAQQFPDLHSELNLSSLELGDSALYFCASSAGQGLNEKLFFGSGTQLSVL.

In its sample, this clone was seen a few times. V and J are TRBV9 and TRBJ1-3; a weak D match, TRBD1 (6 bases). The V gene lost 4 bases and the J gene lost 4 bases, with 15 bases spanning the gap. The CDR3 covers 15 residues. Germline CDR1 SGDLS, CDR2 YYNGEE. CDR3: CASSPQTGYGNTIYF. Here the CDR3 DNA reads TGTGCCAGCAGCCCTCAAACAGGGTACGGAAACACCATATATTTT.

This chain connects TRBV19 to TRBJ1-5; no firm D call. With 3 bases removed from V and 4 bases from J, the gap between germline ends came to 13 bases. The length of the CDR3 is 15 residues. Germline V gene sequence: CDR1 LNHDA, CDR2 SQIVND (reference sequence). CDR3 residues: CASSIVTTWNQPQHF. The CDR3 bases are TGTGCCAGTAGTATTGTTACTACGTGGAATCAGCCCCAGCATTTT.